This T cell receptor (beta chain) was found in a study of human T cells and chemical hapten exposure. Study at large: Patients received weekly diphenylcyclopropenone doses to the scalp throughout the approximately 24-week study.

J was trimmed by 0 bases and V by 5 bases; bases with no gene match: 4. The CDR3 consists of 16 residues. The germline gives CDR1 SEHNR, CDR2 FQNEAQ (reference sequence). Individual cDNA molecules in this library carried unique molecular identifiers. Via MiXCR, TCRdb re-called the RACE reads, giving one row per CDR3 protein. The sample has approximately 110,000 distinct CDR3 sequences; 30% to 35% are singletons. Time point specified: patch test 3, about 24 weeks after DPC sensitization. The treatment: therapeutic diphenylcyclopropenone sensitization with weekly scalp DPC. Drawing of blood took place ahead of applying each patch test.

V and J are TRBV7-9 and TRBJ2-6; 7 nucleotides match TRBD1. The specimen comprised whole blood, sampled in connection with sensitization to the hapten diphenylcyclopropenone (DPC). This clonotype was sampled from a man aged 40-49 years with alopecia areata. Some clones in this sample may be carry-over from other donors' samples. The CDR3 region is CASSPQGVSGANVLTF. For the CDR3, the DNA is TGTGCCAGCAGCCCTCAGGGGGTCTCTGGGGCCAACGTCCTGACTTTC.